These T cell receptor beta chains were read from a single sample in a study of blood T cell repertoires in COVID-19. Libraries were prepared by immunoSEQ multiplex PCR; TCRdb keeps only in-frame clonotypes and omits some of them. This sample carries roughly 200,000 clones, over 80% of them seen once, and the ten largest clones take about a tenth. Sample: PBMCs or T cells enriched from blood (not recorded which). The receptors were sampled from a man between 18 and 35 years old with acute COVID-19. The CDR3 runs from the conserved cysteine through the conserved F or W. Each record gives: clone size, D gene, V gene, J gene, CDR3 protein, CDR3 DNA. A D gene is named only where the DNA matches it firmly. Not all rows give a size; the values are once, few, many and, for expanded clones, a class.

.	TRBD1	TRBV30	TRBJ1-4	CAWCSTGGIGKLFF	TGTGCCTGGTGCTCTACAGGGGGCATTGGGAAACTGTTTTTT
.	.	TRBV30	TRBJ1-2	CAWSLPGGMFSYTF	TGTGCCTGGAGCCTGCCGGGGGGTATGTTTAGCTACACCTTC
few	TRBD1	TRBV6-2/TRBV6-3	TRBJ1-5	CASSYAGGEQPQHF	TGTGCCAGCAGTTACGCAGGGGGCGAGCAGCCCCAGCATTTT
.	.	TRBV28	TRBJ1-5	CASVEGNQPQHF	TGTGCCAGCGTGGAGGGCAATCAGCCCCAGCATTTT
.	TRBD1	TRBV5-1	TRBJ1-6	CARTRDRNSTYNSPLHF	TGCGCCAGAACAAGGGACAGGAATTCGACCTATAATTCACCCCTCCACTTT
.	TRBD1	TRBV30	TRBJ1-1	CAWSVPGTANTEAFF	TGTGCCTGGAGTGTACCTGGGACAGCGAACACTGAAGCTTTCTTT
.	.	TRBV18	TRBJ1-1	CASSPPNPGMNTEAFF	TGTGCCAGCTCACCACCGAATCCAGGGATGAACACTGAAGCTTTCTTT
.	TRBD1	TRBV9	TRBJ1-3	CASSVGKGAASGNTIYF	TGTGCCAGCAGCGTAGGGAAGGGGGCCGCCTCTGGAAACACCATATATTTT
.	TRBD2	TRBV28	TRBJ2-1	CASREGLAALNEQFF	TGTGCCAGCAGGGAGGGACTAGCGGCGTTGAATGAGCAGTTCTTC
.	TRBD1	TRBV5-6	TRBJ2-2	CASSPTGGDTGELFF	TGTGCCAGCAGTCCCACAGGGGGCGACACCGGGGAGCTGTTTTTT
.	.	TRBV28	TRBJ1-1	CASSFHPGGGANTEAFF	TGTGCCAGCAGTTTTCACCCAGGTGGCGGGGCGAACACTGAAGCTTTCTTT
.	.	TRBV4-2	TRBJ1-3	CASSQSLLEGNTIYF	TGTGCCAGCAGCCAAAGTCTCCTTGAGGGAAACACCATATATTTT
.	.	TRBV2	TRBJ1-5	CASIPGWDQPQHF	TGTGCCAGCATACCGGGATGGGATCAGCCCCAGCATTTT
.	.	TRBV10-3	TRBJ2-3	CAISESAYRAGGTDTQYF	TGTGCCATCAGTGAGTCGGCCTACAGGGCCGGAGGCACAGATACGCAGTATTTT
.	TRBD1	TRBV5-4	TRBJ1-4	CASSLAKGQGATNEKLFF	TGTGCCAGCAGCTTGGCCAAGGGACAGGGGGCTACTAATGAAAAACTGTTTTTT
.	.	TRBV4-1	TRBJ1-5	CASSQEAGQGRQPQHF	TGCGCCAGCAGCCAAGAGGCCGGGCAGGGAAGGCAGCCCCAGCATTTT
.	.	TRBV10-3	TRBJ2-3	CAIRQNSGLRSHTDTQYF	TGTGCCATCAGGCAGAACAGCGGCCTAAGGTCCCACACAGATACGCAGTATTTT